This TCR beta chain came from a study of blood T cell repertoires in COVID-19. The method was immunoSEQ multiplex PCR; TCRdb's version includes in-frame clones alone and lacks a portion of them. The sample holds around 250,000 clones, 88% seen once. Germline CDR1 reads SEHNR; CDR2 reads FQNEAQ (reference sequence). The CDR3 is 16 residues long. V lost 1 base and J lost 5; bases outside the gene matches: 5. The TCR originated in a woman between 40 and 55 years old who had been exposed to COVID-19. This sequence joins TRBV7-9 and TRBJ2-3, with 11 bases that match TRBD2. The sample taken for sequencing was PBMCs or T cells enriched from blood (not recorded which). The CDR3 DNA is TGTGCCAGCAGCTTAGGATCTAGCGGGGGGCTAGATACGCAGTATTTT. This gives the protein CASSLGSSGGLDTQYF.